The present entry profiles one T cell receptor beta chain with its context. Its antigen is currently unknown. The data are from a study of cytomegalovirus exposure and HLA in healthy donors. Trimming cost V 8 bases and J 8 bases; bases outside gene matches: 6. Germline CDR1 and CDR2: MNHNY and SVGAGI (reference sequence). The length of the CDR3 is 13 residues. The primer mix had 60 Vbeta and 13 Jbeta primers. The data were produced by immunoSEQ multiplex PCR, yet TCRdb's version contains in-frame clones alone and is incomplete. The table shows more than 95,000 clones, with over 80% occurring only once. General study results and limits: The sole available immune exposure information was CMV serostatus.

The sequencing sample was made of PBMCs. The V and J genes are TRBV6-6 and TRBJ1-3, with 10 bases lining up with TRBD1. This sequence was found in a man younger than 30 in good health and CMV-seropositive. CDR3 residues: CASRGTGADTIYF. The CDR3 DNA reads TGTGCCAGCCGGGGGACAGGGGCGGACACCATATATTTT.